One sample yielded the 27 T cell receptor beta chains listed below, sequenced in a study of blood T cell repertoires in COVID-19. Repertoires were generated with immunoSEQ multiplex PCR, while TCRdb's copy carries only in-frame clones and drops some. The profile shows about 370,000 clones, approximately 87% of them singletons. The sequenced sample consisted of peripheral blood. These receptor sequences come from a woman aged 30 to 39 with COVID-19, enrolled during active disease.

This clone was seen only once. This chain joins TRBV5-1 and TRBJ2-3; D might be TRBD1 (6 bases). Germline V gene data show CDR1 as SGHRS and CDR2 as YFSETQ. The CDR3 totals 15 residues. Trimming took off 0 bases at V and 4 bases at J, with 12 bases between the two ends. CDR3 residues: CASSLVGGSADTQYF. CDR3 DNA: TGCGCCAGCAGCTTGGTAGGGGGTAGTGCAGATACGCAGTATTTT. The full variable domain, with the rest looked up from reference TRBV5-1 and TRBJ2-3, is KAGVTQTPRYLIKTRGQQVTLSCSPISGHRSVSWYQQTPGQGLQFLFEYFSETQRNKGNFPGRFSGRQFSNSRSEMNVSTLELGDSALYLCASSLVGGSADTQYFGPGTRLTVL.

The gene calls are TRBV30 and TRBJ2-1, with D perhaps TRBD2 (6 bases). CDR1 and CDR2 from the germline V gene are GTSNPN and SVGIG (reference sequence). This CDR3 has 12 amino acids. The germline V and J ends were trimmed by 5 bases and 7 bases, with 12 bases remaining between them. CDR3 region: CAWSGTPNEQFF. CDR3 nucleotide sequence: TGTGCCTGGTCCGGGACTCCGAATGAGCAGTTCTTC.

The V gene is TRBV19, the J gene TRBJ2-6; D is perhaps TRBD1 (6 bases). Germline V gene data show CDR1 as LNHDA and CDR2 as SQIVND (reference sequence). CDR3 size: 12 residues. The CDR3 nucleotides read TGTGCTACAGGGTTTGGGGCCAACGTCCTGACTTTC. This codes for CATGFGANVLTF.

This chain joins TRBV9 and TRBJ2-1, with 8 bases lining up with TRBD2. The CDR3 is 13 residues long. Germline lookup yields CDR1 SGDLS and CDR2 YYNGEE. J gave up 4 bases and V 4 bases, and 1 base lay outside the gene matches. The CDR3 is CASSTSGYNEQFF. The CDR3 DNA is TGTGCCAGCAGCACTAGCGGTTACAATGAGCAGTTCTTC. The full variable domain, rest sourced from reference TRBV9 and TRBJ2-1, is DSGVTQTPKHLITATGQRVTLRCSPRSGDLSVYWYQQSLDQGLQFLIQYYNGEERAKGNILERFSAQQFPDLHSELNLSSLELGDSALYFCASSTSGYNEQFFGPGTRLTVL.

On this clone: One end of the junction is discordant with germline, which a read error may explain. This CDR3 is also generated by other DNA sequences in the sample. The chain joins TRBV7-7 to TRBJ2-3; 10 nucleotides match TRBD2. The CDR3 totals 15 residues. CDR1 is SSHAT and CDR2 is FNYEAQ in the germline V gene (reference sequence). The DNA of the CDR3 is TGTGCTAGCAGCTTAGGACTAGCGGGCACAGATACGCAGTATTTT. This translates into CASSLGLAGTDTQYF.

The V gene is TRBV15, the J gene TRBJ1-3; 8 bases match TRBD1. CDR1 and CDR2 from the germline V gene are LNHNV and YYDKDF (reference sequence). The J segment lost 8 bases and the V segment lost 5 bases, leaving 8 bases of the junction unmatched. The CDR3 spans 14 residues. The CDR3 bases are TGTGCCACCAGCTCAACAGGGGGGGAGGACACCATATATTTT. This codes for CATSSTGGEDTIYF.

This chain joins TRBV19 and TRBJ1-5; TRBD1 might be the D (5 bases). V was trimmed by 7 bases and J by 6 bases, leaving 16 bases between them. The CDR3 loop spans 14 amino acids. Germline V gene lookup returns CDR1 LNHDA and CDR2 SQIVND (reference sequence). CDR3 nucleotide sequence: TGTGCCAGTATCGAGTGGGGCCTCGGTCAGCCCCAGCATTTT. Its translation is CASIEWGLGQPQHF.

CDR3 in amino acids: CAGRTPQGASNTGELFF. The CDR3 bases are TGTGCCGGTAGAACCCCACAGGGGGCATCGAACACCGGGGAGCTGTTTTTT. V usage is TRBV7-9 and J usage is TRBJ2-2; TRBD1 aligns across 9 bases. The CDR3 is 17 amino acids. Trimming removed 11 bases from V and 0 bases from J; junction bases left unmatched: 13. The V gene's germline CDR1 is SEHNR and CDR2 FQNEAQ (reference sequence).

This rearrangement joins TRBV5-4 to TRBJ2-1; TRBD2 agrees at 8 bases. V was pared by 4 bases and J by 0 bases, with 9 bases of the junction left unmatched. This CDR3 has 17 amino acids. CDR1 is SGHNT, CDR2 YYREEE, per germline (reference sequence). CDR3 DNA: TGTGCCAGCAGCCTCAGACTAGCGCTTAGCTCCTACAATGAGCAGTTCTTC. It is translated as CASSLRLALSSYNEQFF.

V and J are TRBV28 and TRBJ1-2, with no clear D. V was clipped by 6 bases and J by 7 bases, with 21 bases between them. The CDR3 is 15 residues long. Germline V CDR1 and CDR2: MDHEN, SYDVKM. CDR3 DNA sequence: TGTGCCAGCAGCCTTGACTCCCCCTCCTTGGGTGGCTACACCTTC. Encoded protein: CASSLDSPSLGGYTF.

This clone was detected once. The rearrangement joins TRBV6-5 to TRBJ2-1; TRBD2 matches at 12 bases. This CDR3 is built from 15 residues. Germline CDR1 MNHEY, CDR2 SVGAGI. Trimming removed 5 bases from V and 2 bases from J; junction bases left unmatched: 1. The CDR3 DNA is TGTGCCAGCAGTCGGACTAGCGGGACCTACAATGAGCAGTTCTTC. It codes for CASSRTSGTYNEQFF.

This CDR3 reads CASSLKALGSTDTQYF. The CDR3 region has the DNA TGTGCCAGCAGCTTAAAAGCACTGGGCAGCACAGATACGCAGTATTTT. This sequence joins TRBV13 and TRBJ2-3; D unresolved. The CDR3 is made up of 16 amino acids. V lost 2 bases and J lost 0, with 12 bases in between. Germline values: CDR1 PRHDT, CDR2 FYEKMQ (reference sequence).

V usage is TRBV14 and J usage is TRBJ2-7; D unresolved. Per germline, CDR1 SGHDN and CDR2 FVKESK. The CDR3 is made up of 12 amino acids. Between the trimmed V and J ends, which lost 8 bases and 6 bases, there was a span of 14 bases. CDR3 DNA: TGTGCCAGCGCCATGTCTACCGGCGAGCAGTACTTC. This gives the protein CASAMSTGEQYF. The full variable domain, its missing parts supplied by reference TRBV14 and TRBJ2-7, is EAGVTQFPSHSVIEKGQTVTLRCDPISGHDNLYWYRRVMGKEIKFLLHFVKESKQDESGMPNNRFLAERTGGTYSTLKVQPAELEDSGVYFCASAMSTGEQYFGPGTRLTVT.

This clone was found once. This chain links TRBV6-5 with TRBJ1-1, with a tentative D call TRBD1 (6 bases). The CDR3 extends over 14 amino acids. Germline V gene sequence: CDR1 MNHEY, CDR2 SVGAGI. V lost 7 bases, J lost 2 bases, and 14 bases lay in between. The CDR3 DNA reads TGTGCCAGCACTCGGAGGGGGGGTAACACTGAAGCTTTCTTT. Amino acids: CASTRRGGNTEAFF.

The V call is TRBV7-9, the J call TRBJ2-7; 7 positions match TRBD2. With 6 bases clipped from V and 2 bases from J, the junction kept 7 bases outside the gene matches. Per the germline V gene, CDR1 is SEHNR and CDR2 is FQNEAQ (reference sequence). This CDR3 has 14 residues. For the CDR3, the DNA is TGTGCCAGCAGAGTGGGGGAGGGACCCTACGAGCAGTACTTC. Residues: CASRVGEGPYEQYF.

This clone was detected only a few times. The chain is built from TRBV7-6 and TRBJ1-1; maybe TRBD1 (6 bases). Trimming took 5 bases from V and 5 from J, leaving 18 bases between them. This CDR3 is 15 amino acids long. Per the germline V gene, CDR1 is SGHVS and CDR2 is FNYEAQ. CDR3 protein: CASSPEGGARTEAFF. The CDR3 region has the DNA TGTGCCAGCAGCCCTGAGGGGGGGGCGAGGACTGAAGCTTTCTTT.

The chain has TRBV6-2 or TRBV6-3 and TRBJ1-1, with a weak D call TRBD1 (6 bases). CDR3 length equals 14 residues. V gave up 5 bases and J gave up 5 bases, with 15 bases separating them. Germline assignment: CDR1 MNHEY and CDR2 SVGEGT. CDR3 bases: TGTGCCAGCAGTCTGACAGGCGTAAAGACTGAAGCTTTCTTT. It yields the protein CASSLTGVKTEAFF.

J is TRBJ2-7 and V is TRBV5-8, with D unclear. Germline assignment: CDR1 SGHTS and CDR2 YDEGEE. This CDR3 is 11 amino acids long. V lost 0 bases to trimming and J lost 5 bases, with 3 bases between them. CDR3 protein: CASSLVDEQYF. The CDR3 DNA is TGTGCCAGCAGCTTGGTCGACGAGCAGTACTTC.

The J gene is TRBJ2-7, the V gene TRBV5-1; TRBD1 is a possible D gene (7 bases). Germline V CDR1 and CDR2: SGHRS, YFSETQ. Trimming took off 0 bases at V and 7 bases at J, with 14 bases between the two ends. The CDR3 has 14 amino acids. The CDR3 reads CASSLGQGREEQYF. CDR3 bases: TGCGCCAGCAGCTTGGGACAGGGACGGGAGGAGCAGTACTTC.

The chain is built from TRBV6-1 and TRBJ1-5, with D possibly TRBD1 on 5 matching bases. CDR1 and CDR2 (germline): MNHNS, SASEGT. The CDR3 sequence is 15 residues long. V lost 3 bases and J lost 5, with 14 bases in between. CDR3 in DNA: TGTGCCAGCAGTGAGGGGGAGGGAAGTTATCAGCCCCAGCATTTT. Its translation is CASSEGEGSYQPQHF.

CDR3 amino acids: CASSQRARGGGAGELFF. The CDR3 DNA sequence: TGCGCCAGCAGCCAAAGGGCCCGGGGGGGAGGTGCCGGGGAGCTGTTTTTT. The chain combines TRBV4-3 with TRBJ2-2; 8 bases map to TRBD2. With V trimmed by 2 bases and J by 6 bases, 11 bases remained unmatched. The CDR3 has 17 residues. CDR1 LGHNA and CDR2 YSLEER come from the germline V gene.

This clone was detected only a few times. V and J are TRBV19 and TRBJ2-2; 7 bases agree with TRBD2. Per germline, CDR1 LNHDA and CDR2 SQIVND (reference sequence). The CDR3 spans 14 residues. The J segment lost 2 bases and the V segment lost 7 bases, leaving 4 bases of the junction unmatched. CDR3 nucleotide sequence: TGTGCCAGTACCGGGACTATCAACACCGGGGAGCTGTTTTTT. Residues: CASTGTINTGELFF.

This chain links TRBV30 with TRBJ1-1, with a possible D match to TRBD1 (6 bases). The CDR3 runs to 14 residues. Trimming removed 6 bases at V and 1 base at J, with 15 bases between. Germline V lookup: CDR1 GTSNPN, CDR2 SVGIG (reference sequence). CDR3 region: CACRDTIPNTEAFF. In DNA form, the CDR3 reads TGTGCCTGCCGGGACACTATTCCGAACACTGAAGCTTTCTTT.

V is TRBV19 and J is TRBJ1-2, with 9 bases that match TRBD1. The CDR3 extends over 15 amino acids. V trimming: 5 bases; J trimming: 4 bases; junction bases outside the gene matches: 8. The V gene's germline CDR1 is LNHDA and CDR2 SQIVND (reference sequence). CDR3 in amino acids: CASSDTGTGFYGYTF. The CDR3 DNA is TGTGCCAGTAGTGATACCGGGACAGGGTTCTATGGCTACACCTTC.

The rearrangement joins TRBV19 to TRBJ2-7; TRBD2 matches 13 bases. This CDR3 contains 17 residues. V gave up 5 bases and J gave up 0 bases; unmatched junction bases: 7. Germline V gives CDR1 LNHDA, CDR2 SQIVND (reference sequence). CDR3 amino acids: CASSQGLAGVISYEQYF. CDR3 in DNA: TGTGCCAGTAGTCAAGGACTAGCGGGAGTTATCTCCTACGAGCAGTACTTC. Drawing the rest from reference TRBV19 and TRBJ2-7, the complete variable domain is DGGITQSPKYLFRKEGQNVTLSCEQNLNHDAMYWYRQDPGQGLRLIYYSQIVNDFQKGDIAEGYSVSREKKESFPLTVTSAQKNPTAFYLCASSQGLAGVISYEQYFGPGTRLTVT.

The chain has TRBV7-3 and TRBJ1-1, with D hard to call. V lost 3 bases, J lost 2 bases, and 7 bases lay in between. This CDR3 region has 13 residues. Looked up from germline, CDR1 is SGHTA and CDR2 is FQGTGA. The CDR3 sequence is CASSFGRNTEAFF. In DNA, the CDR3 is TGTGCCAGCAGCTTTGGCAGAAACACTGAAGCTTTCTTT.

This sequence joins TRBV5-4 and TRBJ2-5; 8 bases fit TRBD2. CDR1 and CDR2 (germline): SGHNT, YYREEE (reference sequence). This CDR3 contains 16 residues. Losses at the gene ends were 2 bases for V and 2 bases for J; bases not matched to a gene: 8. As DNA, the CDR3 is TGTGCCAGCAGCTTTCTAGCGGGCTATGGACAAGAGACCCAGTACTTC. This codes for CASSFLAGYGQETQYF. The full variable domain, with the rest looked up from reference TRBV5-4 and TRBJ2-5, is ETGVTQSPTHLIKTRGQQVTLRCSSQSGHNTVSWYQQALGQGPQFIFQYYREEENGRGNFPPRFSGLQFPNYSSELNVNALELDDSALYLCASSFLAGYGQETQYFGPGTRLLVL.